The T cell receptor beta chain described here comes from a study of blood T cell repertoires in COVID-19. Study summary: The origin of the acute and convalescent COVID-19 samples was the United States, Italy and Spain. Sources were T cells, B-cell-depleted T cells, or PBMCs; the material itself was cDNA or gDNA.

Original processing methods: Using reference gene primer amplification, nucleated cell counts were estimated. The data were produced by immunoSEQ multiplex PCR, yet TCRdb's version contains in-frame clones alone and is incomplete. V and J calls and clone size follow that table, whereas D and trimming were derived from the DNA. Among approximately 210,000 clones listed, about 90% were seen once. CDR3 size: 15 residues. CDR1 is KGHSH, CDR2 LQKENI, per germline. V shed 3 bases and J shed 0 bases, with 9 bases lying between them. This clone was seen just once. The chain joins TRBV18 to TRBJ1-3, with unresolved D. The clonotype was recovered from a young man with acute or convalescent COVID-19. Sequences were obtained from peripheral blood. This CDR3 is CASSPPYYSGNTIYF. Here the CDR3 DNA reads TGTGCCAGCTCACCCCCATACTACTCTGGAAACACCATATATTTT.